This TCR beta chain appears in the sequencing data of a study of vaccination effects on CD4 cells after COVID-19. Study overall: Relative to the second dose, post-vaccine samples were obtained a median of 72 days later.

Study results and limitations: Among infection- and vaccine-induced clones, marked clonal contraction occurred late after vaccination.

Using viral peptide pools, the ViraFEST assay grew out antigen-specific CD4+ T cells prior to sequencing. The culture ran for around nine days before CD4+ T cells were isolated. Everyone in the study got two shots of either the BNT162b2 or mRNA-1273 vaccine. Testing of the vaccine recipients showed negative nucleocapsid antibodies and no prior SARS-CoV-2 infection. Every well got a few million PBMC, which were grown with around 10 IU/ml IL-2 and about 10 ug/ml peptides. Note on this clone: Its specificity is not known.

Libraries were prepared by immunoSEQ multiplex PCR; TCRdb keeps only in-frame clonotypes and omits some of them. The sample lists 15,000 or so clones; roughly 70% were seen once. This TCR derives from a human donor who received a COVID-19 vaccine. The specimen was CD4+ T cells from PBMCs cultured with SARS-CoV-2 spike peptides, collected after COVID-19 vaccination.

The CDR3 DNA follows: TGTGCCAGTACCAAAGGCGGGGGGCAGCCCCAGCATTTT. Protein sequence: CASTKGGGQPQHF. This chain links TRBV19 with TRBJ1-5; D possibly corresponds to TRBD1 (5 bases). V was clipped by 7 bases and J by 7 bases, with 14 bases between them. The CDR3 covers 13 residues. Per germline, CDR1 LNHDA and CDR2 SQIVND (reference sequence).